This T cell receptor (beta chain) derives from a study of identical twins. Study observations and caveats: High-abundance cord blood beta clonotypes had fewer insertions; memory repertoires showed none. Donors were not followed over many years; analysis was cross-sectional.

Each CDR3 protein gets one entry after TCRdb re-called the 5' RACE reads with MiXCR. The sample holds nearly 900,000 distinct CDR3 sequences, 12% seen once. V was pared by 5 bases and J by 3 bases, with 4 bases of the junction left unmatched. The germline V gene has CDR1 SGHRS and CDR2 YFSETQ. This CDR3 spans 14 amino acids. In regard to this clonotype: Antigen unknown.

The same sample was also studied in work on yellow fever vaccine responses in identical twins.

This clonotype was obtained from a woman younger than 30 in good health. The chain recombines TRBV5-1 with TRBJ2-5; 10 nucleotides line up with TRBD2. The sample taken for sequencing was PBMCs. CDR3 nucleotides: TGCGCCAGCAGGATGGGGACTAGCGAAGAGACCCAGTACTTC. Protein product: CASRMGTSEETQYF.